This passage covers 8 T cell receptor beta chains from one sample sequenced in a study of blood T cell repertoires in COVID-19. Only in-frame clones appear in the TCRdb table, and some are missing; sequencing was by immunoSEQ multiplex PCR. The sample has over 100,000 clones, approximately 86% seen once. Sequencing used peripheral blood. These receptors came from a middle-aged man with acute or convalescent COVID-19.

This chain uses TRBV10-3 with TRBJ2-3; perhaps TRBD2 as D (6 bases). This CDR3 spans 14 amino acids. V was pared by 5 bases and J by 0 bases, with 9 bases between. Germline assignment: CDR1 ENHRY and CDR2 SYGVKD. Here the CDR3 DNA reads TGTGCCATCAGTTCGGGACTGAGCACAGATACGCAGTATTTT. Protein sequence: CAISSGLSTDTQYF.

This clone came up once. The CDR3 region is CASSSRLAGGLETQYF. The CDR3 DNA reads as TGTGCCAGCAGCTCCCGACTAGCGGGGGGGCTGGAGACCCAGTACTTC. The V and J genes are TRBV11-2 and TRBJ2-5; 14 nucleotides agree with TRBD2. Looked up from germline, CDR1 is SGHAT and CDR2 is FQNNGV. This CDR3 spans 16 amino acids. Unmatched junction bases numbered 6, after V lost 4 bases and J lost 5 bases.

The chain has TRBV13 and TRBJ1-2; TRBD1 agrees at 9 bases. The CDR3 covers 15 residues. J was trimmed by 6 bases and V by 4 bases; bases with no gene match: 9. Germline CDR1 and CDR2: PRHDT and FYEKMQ (reference sequence). In nucleotides, the CDR3 is TGTGCCAGCAGCTCATCCGGGACAGGGACCCATGGCTACACCTTC. This translates into CASSSSGTGTHGYTF.

V and J are TRBV20-1 and TRBJ2-3; 8 positions match TRBD2. The CDR3 runs 14 residues. The ends lost 3 bases at V and 3 bases at J; junction bases unmatched: 5. The germline gives CDR1 DFQATT, CDR2 SNEGSKA (reference sequence). The CDR3 nucleotides read TGCAGTGCTAGTTGGACGGGGGGGACAGATACGCAGTATTTT. Amino acid sequence: CSASWTGGTDTQYF.

In nucleotides, the CDR3 is TGCGCCAGCAGCTTACAACCGGGGACAGAAAACACTGAAGCTTTCTTT. Its protein is CASSLQPGTENTEAFF. The chain uses TRBV5-1 and TRBJ1-1; 7 bases map to TRBD1. The V segment lost 2 bases and the J segment 2 bases; nucleotides outside the gene matches: 9. CDR3 size: 16 residues. Germline assignment: CDR1 SGHRS and CDR2 YFSETQ.

This clone was picked up a small number of times. The V gene is TRBV9, the J gene TRBJ2-4; 7 nucleotides match TRBD2. The CDR3 consists of 17 residues. The ends lost 0 bases at V and 3 bases at J; junction bases unmatched: 9. In germline, CDR1 is SGDLS, CDR2 YYNGEE. The CDR3 reads CASSVDLGEGVKNIQYF. CDR3 DNA sequence: TGTGCCAGCAGCGTAGATCTGGGGGAGGGCGTCAAAAACATTCAGTACTTC.

This chain joins TRBV3-1 (or the pseudogene TRBV3-2) and TRBJ2-4, with D tentatively TRBD1 (6 bases). V was pared by 3 bases and J by 5 bases, with 8 bases between. Germline lookup yields CDR1 LGHDT and CDR2 YNNKEL (reference sequence). This CDR3 is built from 13 residues. CDR3 protein: CASSHRGENIQYF. The CDR3 DNA sequence: TGTGCCAGCAGCCACAGGGGCGAAAACATTCAGTACTTC.

The chain carries TRBV4-1 and TRBJ2-1, with D perhaps matching TRBD1 (6 bases). The V end was cut by 4 bases, the J end by 2 bases, with 18 bases between. This CDR3 is built from 17 residues. Germline V CDR1 and CDR2: MGHRA, YSYEKL. CDR3 region: CASSPTSGANTYNEQFF. The DNA of the CDR3 is TGCGCCAGCAGCCCAACTTCAGGGGCAAACACCTACAATGAGCAGTTCTTC.